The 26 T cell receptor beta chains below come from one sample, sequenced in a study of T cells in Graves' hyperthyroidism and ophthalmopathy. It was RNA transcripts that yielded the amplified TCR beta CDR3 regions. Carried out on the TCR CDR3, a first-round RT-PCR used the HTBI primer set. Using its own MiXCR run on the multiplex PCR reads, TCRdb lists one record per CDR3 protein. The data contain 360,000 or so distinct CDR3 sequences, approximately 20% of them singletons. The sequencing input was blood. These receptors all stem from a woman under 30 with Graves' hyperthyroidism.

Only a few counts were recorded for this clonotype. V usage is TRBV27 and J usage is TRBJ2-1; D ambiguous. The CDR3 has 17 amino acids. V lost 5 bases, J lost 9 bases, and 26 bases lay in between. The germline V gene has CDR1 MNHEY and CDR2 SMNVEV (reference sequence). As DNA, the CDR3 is TGTGCCAGCAGTGCAGGTCTTAGCTATCCCAAGAGGTTTGAGCAGTTCTTC. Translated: CASSAGLSYPKRFEQFF.

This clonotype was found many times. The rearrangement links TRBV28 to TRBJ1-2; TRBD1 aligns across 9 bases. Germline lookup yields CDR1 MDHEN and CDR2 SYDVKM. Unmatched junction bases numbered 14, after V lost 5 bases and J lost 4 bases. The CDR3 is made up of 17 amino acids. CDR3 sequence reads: CASSNPGQGRGGYGYTF. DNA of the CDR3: TGTGCCAGCAGTAACCCGGGACAGGGAAGAGGCGGCTATGGCTACACCTTC.

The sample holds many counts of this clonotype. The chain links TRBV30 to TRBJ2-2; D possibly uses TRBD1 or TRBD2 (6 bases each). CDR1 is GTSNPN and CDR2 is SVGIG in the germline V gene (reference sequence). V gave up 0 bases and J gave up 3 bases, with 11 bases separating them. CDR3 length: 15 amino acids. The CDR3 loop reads CAWSVGGSDTGELFF. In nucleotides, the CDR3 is TGTGCCTGGAGTGTAGGGGGGTCGGACACCGGGGAGCTGTTTTTT.

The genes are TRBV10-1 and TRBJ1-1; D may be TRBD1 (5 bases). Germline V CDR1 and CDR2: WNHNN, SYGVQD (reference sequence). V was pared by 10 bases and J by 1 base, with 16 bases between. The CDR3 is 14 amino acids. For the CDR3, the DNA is TGCGCCATTTGTGGGGGGTCCCCGAACACTGAAGCTTTCTTT. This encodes CAICGGSPNTEAFF.

The CDR3 is CASSPTGIRNQPQHF. The DNA of the CDR3 is TGTGCCAGCAGCCCTACAGGGATCCGCAATCAGCCCCAGCATTTT. The chain employs TRBV27 and TRBJ1-5; tentatively, D is TRBD1 (6 bases). This CDR3 is 15 amino acids long. CDR1 and CDR2 (germline): MNHEY, SMNVEV (reference sequence). V was trimmed by 6 bases and J by 2 bases, leaving 14 bases between them.

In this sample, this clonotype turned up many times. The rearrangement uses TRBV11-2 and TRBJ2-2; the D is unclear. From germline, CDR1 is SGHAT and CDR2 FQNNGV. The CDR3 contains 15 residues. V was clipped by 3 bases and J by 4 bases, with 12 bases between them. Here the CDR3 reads CASSFPKRGTGELFF. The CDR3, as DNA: TGTGCCAGCAGCTTCCCCAAGCGCGGCACCGGGGAGCTGTTTTTT.

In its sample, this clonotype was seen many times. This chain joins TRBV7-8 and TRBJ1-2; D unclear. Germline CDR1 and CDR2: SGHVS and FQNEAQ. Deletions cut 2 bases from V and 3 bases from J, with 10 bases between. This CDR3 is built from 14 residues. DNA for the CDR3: TGTGCCAGCAGCTTACAAGGCAGTGACTATGGCTACACCTTC. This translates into CASSLQGSDYGYTF.

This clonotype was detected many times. CDR3 region: CASSDGHPSQPQHF. The CDR3 DNA sequence: TGTGCCAGCAGTGATGGACACCCGAGCCAGCCCCAGCATTTT. The chain is built from TRBV2 and TRBJ1-5; D may be TRBD1 (5 bases). CDR3 length equals 14 residues. Trimming cost V 3 bases and J 7 bases, with 13 bases left between them. Germline CDR1 reads SNHLY; CDR2 reads FYNNEI.

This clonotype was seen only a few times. The CDR3 here is CASTGTSGGPYQETQYF. CDR3 DNA: TGTGCCAGCACCGGGACTAGCGGGGGCCCCTACCAAGAGACCCAGTACTTC. The V and J genes are TRBV7-8 and TRBJ2-5, with 14 bases lining up with TRBD2. Germline CDR1 reads SGHVS; CDR2 reads FQNEAQ. The junction had 7 bases not matched to a gene; V was cut back by 7 bases and J by 0 bases. The CDR3 contains 17 residues.

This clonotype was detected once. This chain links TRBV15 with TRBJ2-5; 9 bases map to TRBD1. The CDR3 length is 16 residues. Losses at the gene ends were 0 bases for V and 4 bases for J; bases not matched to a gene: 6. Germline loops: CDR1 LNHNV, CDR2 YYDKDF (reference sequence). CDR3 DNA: TGTGCCACCAGCAGAGATAGGGGACAGGGACCAGAGACCCAGTACTTC. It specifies CATSRDRGQGPETQYF.

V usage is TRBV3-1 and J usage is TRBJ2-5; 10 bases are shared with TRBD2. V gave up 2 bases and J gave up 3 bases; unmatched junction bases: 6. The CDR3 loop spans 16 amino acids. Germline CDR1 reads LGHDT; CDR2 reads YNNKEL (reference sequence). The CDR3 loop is CASSQLASGGEETQYF. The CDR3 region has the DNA TGTGCCAGCAGCCAATTGGCTAGCGGGGGTGAAGAGACCCAGTACTTC.

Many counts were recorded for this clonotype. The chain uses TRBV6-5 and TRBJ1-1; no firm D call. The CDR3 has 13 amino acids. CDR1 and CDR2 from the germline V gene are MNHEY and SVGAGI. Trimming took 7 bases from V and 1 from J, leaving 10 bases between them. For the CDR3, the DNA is TGTGCCAGCAACAAAATGAAGAACACTGAAGCTTTCTTT. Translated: CASNKMKNTEAFF.

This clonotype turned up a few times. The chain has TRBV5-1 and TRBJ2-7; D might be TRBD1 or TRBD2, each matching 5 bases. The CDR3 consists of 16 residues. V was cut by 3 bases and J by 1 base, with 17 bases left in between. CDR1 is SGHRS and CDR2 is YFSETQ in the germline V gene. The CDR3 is CASSWTGTPRSYEQYF. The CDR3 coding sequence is TGCGCCAGCAGCTGGACCGGGACCCCTAGGTCCTACGAGCAGTACTTC.

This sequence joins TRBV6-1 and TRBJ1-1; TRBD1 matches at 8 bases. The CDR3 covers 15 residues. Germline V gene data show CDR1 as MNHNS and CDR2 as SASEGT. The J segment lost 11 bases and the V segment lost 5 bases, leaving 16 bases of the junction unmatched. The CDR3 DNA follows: TGTGCCAGCAGTCCAATACAGGGGGAAAGGGCGGGGGCTTTCTTT. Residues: CASSPIQGERAGAFF.

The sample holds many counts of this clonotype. The DNA for the CDR3 is TGTGCCAGCAGTTCAAGACTAGCGGGGGGGCGTCCCTACGAGCAGTACTTC. Translated: CASSSRLAGGRPYEQYF. The V and J genes are TRBV27 and TRBJ2-7; 14 bases map to TRBD2. V lost 4 bases, J lost 2 bases, and 7 bases stayed unmatched. CDR1 is MNHEY, CDR2 SMNVEV, per germline (reference sequence). The CDR3 length is 17 residues.

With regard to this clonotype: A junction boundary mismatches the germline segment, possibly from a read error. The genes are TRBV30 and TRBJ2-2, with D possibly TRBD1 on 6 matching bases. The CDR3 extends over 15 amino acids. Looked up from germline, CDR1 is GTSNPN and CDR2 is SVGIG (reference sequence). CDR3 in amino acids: CAWSVLGGSTGELCF. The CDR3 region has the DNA TGTGCCTGGAGTGTACTTGGGGGCTCCACCGGGGAGCTGTGTTTT.

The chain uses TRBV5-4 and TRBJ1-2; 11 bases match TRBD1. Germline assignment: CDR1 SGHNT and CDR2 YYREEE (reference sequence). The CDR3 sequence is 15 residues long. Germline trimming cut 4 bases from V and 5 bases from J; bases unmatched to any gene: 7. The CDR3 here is CASSIGQGAPYGYTF. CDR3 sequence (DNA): TGTGCCAGCAGCATCGGACAGGGGGCACCTTATGGCTACACCTTC. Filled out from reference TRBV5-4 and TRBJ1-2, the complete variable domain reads ETGVTQSPTHLIKTRGQQVTLRCSSQSGHNTVSWYQQALGQGPQFIFQYYREEENGRGNFPPRFSGLQFPNYSSELNVNALELDDSALYLCASSIGQGAPYGYTFGSGTRLTVV.

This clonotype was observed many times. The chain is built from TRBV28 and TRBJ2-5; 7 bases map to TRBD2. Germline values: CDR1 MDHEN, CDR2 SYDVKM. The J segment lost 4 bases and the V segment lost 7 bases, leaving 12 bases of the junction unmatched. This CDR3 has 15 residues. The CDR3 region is CASTIGGVWGETQYF. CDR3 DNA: TGTGCCAGCACGATTGGGGGGGTGTGGGGAGAGACCCAGTACTTC.

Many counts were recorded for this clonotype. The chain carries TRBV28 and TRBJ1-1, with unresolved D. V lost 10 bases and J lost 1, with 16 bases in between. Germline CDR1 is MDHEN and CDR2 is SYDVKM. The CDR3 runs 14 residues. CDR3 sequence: CATRTFGPNTEAFF. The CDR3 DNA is TGTGCCACCAGGACTTTTGGGCCGAACACTGAAGCTTTCTTT.

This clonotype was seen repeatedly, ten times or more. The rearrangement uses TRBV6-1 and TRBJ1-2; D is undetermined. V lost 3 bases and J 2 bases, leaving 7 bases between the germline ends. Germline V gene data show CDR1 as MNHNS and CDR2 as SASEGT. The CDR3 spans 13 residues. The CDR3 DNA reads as TGTGCCAGCAGTGATCGCGGAAACTATGGCTACACCTTC. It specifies CASSDRGNYGYTF.

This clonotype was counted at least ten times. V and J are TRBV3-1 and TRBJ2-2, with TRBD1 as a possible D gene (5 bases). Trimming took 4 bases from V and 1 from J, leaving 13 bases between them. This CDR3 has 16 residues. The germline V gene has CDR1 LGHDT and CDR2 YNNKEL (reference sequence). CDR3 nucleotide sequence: TGTGCCAGCAGCCCGTCCCGGACACGGAACACCGGGGAGCTGTTTTTT. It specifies CASSPSRTRNTGELFF.

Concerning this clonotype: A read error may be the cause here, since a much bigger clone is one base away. The CDR3 DNA is TGTGCCAGCAGCGAATATCCGACGGAACGGAACTACGAGCAGTACTTC. This codes for CASSEYPTERNYEQYF. The V call is TRBV7-8, the J call TRBJ2-7; no definite D call. The V and J ends lost 5 bases and 3 bases respectively, with 20 bases between them. From germline, CDR1 is SGHVS and CDR2 FQNEAQ. The CDR3 spans 16 residues.

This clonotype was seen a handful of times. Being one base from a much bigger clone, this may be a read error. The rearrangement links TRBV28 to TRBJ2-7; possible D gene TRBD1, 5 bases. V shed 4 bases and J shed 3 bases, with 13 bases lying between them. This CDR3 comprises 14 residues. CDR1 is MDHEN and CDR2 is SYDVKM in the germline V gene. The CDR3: CASSSTVSGYEQYF. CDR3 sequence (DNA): TGTGCCAGCAGTTCGACAGTATCCGGCTACGAGCAGTACTTC.

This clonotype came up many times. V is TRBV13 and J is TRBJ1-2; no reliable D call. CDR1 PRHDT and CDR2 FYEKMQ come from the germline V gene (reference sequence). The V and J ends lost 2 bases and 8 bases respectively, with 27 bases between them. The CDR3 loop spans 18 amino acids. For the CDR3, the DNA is TGTGCCAGCAGCTTAAGAATTAGGATGGAGAACGGGCCGGAGGGCTACACCTTC. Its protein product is CASSLRIRMENGPEGYTF.

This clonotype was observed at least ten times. CDR3 region: CASSPQENTEAFF. CDR3 nucleotide sequence: TGTGCCAGCAGTCCACAGGAGAACACTGAAGCTTTCTTT. This chain uses TRBV6-1 with TRBJ1-1; possibly TRBD1 for D (5 bases). V lost 5 bases and J 1 base, leaving 8 bases between the germline ends. This CDR3 is built from 13 residues. Germline V gives CDR1 MNHNS, CDR2 SASEGT.

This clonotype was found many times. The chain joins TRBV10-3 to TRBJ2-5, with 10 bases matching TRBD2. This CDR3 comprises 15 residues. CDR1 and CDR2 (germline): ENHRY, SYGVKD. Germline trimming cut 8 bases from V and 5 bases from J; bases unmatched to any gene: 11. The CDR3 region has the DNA TGTGCCATCCGGAGCGGGGGGGGTTCGGTGGAGACCCAGTACTTC. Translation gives CAIRSGGGSVETQYF.